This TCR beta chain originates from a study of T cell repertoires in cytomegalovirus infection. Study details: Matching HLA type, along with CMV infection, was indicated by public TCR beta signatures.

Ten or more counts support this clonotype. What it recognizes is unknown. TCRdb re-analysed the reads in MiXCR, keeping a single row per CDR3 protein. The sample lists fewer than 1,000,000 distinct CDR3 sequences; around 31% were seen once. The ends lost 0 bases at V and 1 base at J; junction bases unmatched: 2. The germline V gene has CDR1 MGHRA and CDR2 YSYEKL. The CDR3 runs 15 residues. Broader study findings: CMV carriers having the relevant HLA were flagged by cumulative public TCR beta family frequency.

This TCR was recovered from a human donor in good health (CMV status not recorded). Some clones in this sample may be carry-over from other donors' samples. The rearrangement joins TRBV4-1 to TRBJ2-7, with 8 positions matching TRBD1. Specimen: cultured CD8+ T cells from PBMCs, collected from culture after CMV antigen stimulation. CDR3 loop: CASSQEGQVSYEQYF. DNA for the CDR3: TGCGCCAGCAGCCAAGAGGGACAGGTTTCCTACGAGCAGTACTTC.